This T cell receptor (beta chain) is drawn from a study of blood T cell repertoires in COVID-19. The overall study: COVID-19 samples, acute and convalescent, were from the United States, Italy and Spain.

Original data processing: Researchers report that nucleated cell counts were estimated from reference gene primer amplification. Here immunoSEQ multiplex PCR was the method, and the copy in TCRdb shows in-frame clones only, minus some. V, J and clone size derive from that table, while D and trimming were established from the DNA sequence. In the table there are some 160,000 clones, almost 85% of which are singletons. The Seattle patients, enrolled during active infection, were followed longitudinally. Germline CDR1 reads LGHDT; CDR2 reads YNNKEL (reference sequence). The CDR3 extends over 13 amino acids. Trimming pared 4 bases from V and 17 bases from J, leaving 18 bases between.

Sequencing was carried out using peripheral blood. The sequence came from an elderly woman with COVID-19, enrolled during active disease. The chain links TRBV3-1 (or the pseudogene TRBV3-2) to TRBJ2-6; D is perhaps TRBD1 (5 bases). As DNA, the CDR3 is TGTGCCAGCAGCCCACCCTTAGCACCCAGGGTGACTTTC. This sequence encodes CASSPPLAPRVTF.